This T cell receptor beta chain was sequenced in a study of control samples from healthy donors and cancer patients. Libraries were prepared by immunoSEQ multiplex PCR; TCRdb keeps only in-frame clonotypes and omits some of them. The profile shows 65,000 to 90,000 clones, around 87% of them singletons. The clonotype was recovered from a man over 45 in good health. The specimen sequenced was blood.

This CDR3 reads CASSYRQGPHNEQFF. The CDR3 DNA sequence: TGCGCCAGCAGCTATCGACAGGGCCCCCACAATGAGCAGTTCTTC. The rearrangement links TRBV5-1 to TRBJ2-1; TRBD1 aligns across 7 bases. Germline V gene sequence: CDR1 SGHRS, CDR2 YFSETQ. The V segment lost 3 bases and the J segment 5 bases; nucleotides outside the gene matches: 8. The CDR3 covers 15 residues.